The 19 T cell receptor beta chains below were found in one sample sequenced in a study of T cell repertoires in cytomegalovirus infection. TCRdb ran MiXCR on the reads and lists one entry per CDR3 protein. Here the sample spans fewer than 550,000 distinct CDR3 sequences, roughly 12% being singletons. The sequencing sample was made of PBMCs. The receptor set was obtained from a human donor in good health (CMV status not recorded). Some clones in this sample may be carry-over from other donors' samples.

The gene calls are TRBV30 and TRBJ1-6, with 8 bases lining up with TRBD1. V lost 3 bases to trimming and J lost 8 bases; unmatched junction nucleotides: 6. CDR1 is GTSNPN, CDR2 SVGIG, per germline (reference sequence). The CDR3 is 14 amino acids. In DNA form, the CDR3 reads TGTGCCTGGAGGGGGCAGGGGGCTTATTCACCCCTCCACTTT. It encodes CAWRGQGAYSPLHF.

In this sample, this clonotype turned up many times. The J gene is TRBJ2-2, the V gene TRBV7-9; 7 positions match TRBD1. The CDR3 runs 16 residues. CDR1 is SEHNR, CDR2 FQNEAQ, per germline (reference sequence). V lost 5 bases to trimming and J lost 1 base; unmatched junction nucleotides: 7. The CDR3 bases are TGTGCCAGCAGCCCACCGACAGGGCAGAACACCGGGGAGCTGTTTTTT. This codes for CASSPPTGQNTGELFF.

This chain uses TRBV4-1 with TRBJ2-1; D gene unclear. The V gene lost 4 bases and the J gene lost 7 bases, with 11 bases spanning the gap. Germline-derived CDR1 and CDR2 are MGHRA and YSYEKL. The CDR3 spans 13 residues. The CDR3 DNA reads as TGCGCCAGCAGCCCGTACGACCGAAATGAGCAGTTCTTC. It translates to CASSPYDRNEQFF.

This clonotype was detected ten times or more. V and J are TRBV7-9 and TRBJ1-1; no clear D gene. Germline-derived CDR1 and CDR2 are SEHNR and FQNEAQ (reference sequence). The CDR3 totals 14 residues. The germline V and J ends were trimmed by 1 base and 4 bases, with 10 bases remaining between them. The CDR3 nucleotides are TGTGCCAGCAGCTTAGGTGTGGGGATCACTGAAGCTTTCTTT. This gives the protein CASSLGVGITEAFF.

This clonotype showed up many times. The chain carries TRBV7-8 and TRBJ1-2; weak D call: TRBD1 (5 bases). Germline loops: CDR1 SGHVS, CDR2 FQNEAQ. The length of the CDR3 is 14 residues. Trimming took 1 base from V and 2 from J, leaving 8 bases between them. The CDR3 protein is CASSLEGANYGYTF. In DNA form, the CDR3 reads TGTGCCAGCAGCTTAGAAGGGGCCAACTATGGCTACACCTTC.

The chain carries TRBV5-5 and TRBJ2-2, with D hard to call. CDR1 and CDR2 from the germline V gene are SGHKS and YYEKEE (reference sequence). V was clipped by 0 bases and J by 7 bases, with 7 bases between them. This CDR3 is built from 13 residues. The CDR3, as DNA: TGTGCCAGCAGCTTGGGGGGAAACGGGGAGCTGTTTTTT. Translated: CASSLGGNGELFF.

V is TRBV12-3 or TRBV12-4 and J is TRBJ2-2; TRBD1 matches at 8 bases. The CDR3 has 15 amino acids. Losses at the gene ends were 6 bases for V and 1 base for J; bases not matched to a gene: 4. In DNA, the CDR3 is TGTGCCAGCAGGGGAACAGGGGGGAACACCGGGGAGCTGTTTTTT. It translates to CASRGTGGNTGELFF.

This clonotype has more than one count but fewer than ten. This chain uses TRBV5-4 with TRBJ2-1, with D perhaps TRBD2 (6 bases). The CDR3 consists of 14 residues. The germline V gene encodes CDR1 SGHNT and CDR2 YYREEE (reference sequence). The V gene lost 4 bases and the J gene lost 3 bases, with 11 bases spanning the gap. CDR3 in amino acids: CASSPRDVYNEQFF. The CDR3 DNA reads as TGTGCCAGCAGCCCGCGGGACGTCTACAATGAGCAGTTCTTC.

The sample holds many counts of this clonotype. This sequence joins TRBV7-8 and TRBJ2-1, with no clear D. The CDR3 has 15 residues. Deletions cut 0 bases from V and 8 bases from J, with 14 bases between. Germline V gives CDR1 SGHVS, CDR2 FQNEAQ. Here the CDR3 DNA reads TGTGCCAGCAGCTTAGCAGGTTGGTCGGCGGATGAGCAGTTCTTC. Translation gives CASSLAGWSADEQFF.

This clonotype has a count of ten or more. The chain has TRBV7-6 and TRBJ1-1; 7 nucleotides line up with TRBD1. Per germline, CDR1 SGHVS and CDR2 FNYEAQ. CDR3 size: 12 residues. The trim removed 2 bases at V and 11 bases at J, leaving 5 bases unmatched. The CDR3 reads CASSLQGEEAFF. The CDR3 DNA sequence: TGTGCCAGCAGCTTACAGGGGGAGGAGGCTTTCTTT.

At least ten counts were recorded for this clonotype. The chain uses TRBV7-9 and TRBJ2-5; 13 positions match TRBD2. The V gene's germline CDR1 is SEHNR and CDR2 FQNEAQ (reference sequence). The CDR3 length is 17 residues. The V and J ends lost 1 base and 5 bases, in that order; junction bases with no gene match: 7. The CDR3 sequence: CASSLGTSGSGFETQYF. The CDR3 DNA reads TGTGCCAGCAGCTTAGGGACTAGCGGGAGTGGTTTTGAGACCCAGTACTTC.

This clonotype was counted at least ten times. V and J are TRBV4-2 and TRBJ1-1; no clear D gene. CDR1 and CDR2 (germline): LGHNA, YNFKEQ. The CDR3 has 13 residues. Trimming left V 8 bases short and J 5 bases short, with 15 bases between. CDR3 nucleotide sequence: TGTGCCAGCTCGCCCGGGGTGGGGACTGAAGCTTTCTTT. Protein sequence: CASSPGVGTEAFF.

The chain has TRBV28 and TRBJ1-1, with TRBD1 as a possible D gene (5 bases). V was clipped by 3 bases and J by 7 bases, with 12 bases between them. From germline, CDR1 is MDHEN and CDR2 SYDVKM. The CDR3 is made up of 13 amino acids. Here the CDR3 DNA reads TGTGCCAGCAGTTTGGCATCAGGGATTGAAGCTTTCTTT. Its protein product is CASSLASGIEAFF.

In this sample, this clonotype turned up many times. The rearrangement uses TRBV12-3 or TRBV12-4 and TRBJ2-3; D unresolved. The V and J ends lost 8 bases and 2 bases respectively, with 14 bases between them. The CDR3 consists of 14 residues. The CDR3, as DNA: TGTGCCAGCCACTCCCGACGGATCACAGATACGCAGTATTTT. It translates to CASHSRRITDTQYF.

The chain recombines TRBV12-3 or TRBV12-4 with TRBJ2-7, with D maybe TRBD1 (6 bases). The V and J ends lost 7 bases and 0 bases respectively, with 16 bases between them. This CDR3 comprises 15 residues. CDR3 coding DNA: TGTGCCAGCACCCCCGACAGGTTATCCTCCTACGAGCAGTACTTC. Its translation is CASTPDRLSSYEQYF.

This clonotype was counted ten times or more. The chain recombines TRBV4-2 with TRBJ1-6, with unresolved D. The CDR3 runs to 13 residues. Trimming shortened V by 0 bases and J by 10 bases, and 7 bases separated the two germline ends. CDR1 and CDR2 (germline): LGHNA, YNFKEQ. The CDR3 loop reads CASSQELISPLHF. CDR3 in DNA: TGTGCCAGCAGCCAAGAGTTAATCTCACCCCTCCACTTT.

The chain carries TRBV9 and TRBJ2-7; 7 bases align to TRBD2. The CDR3 covers 16 residues. With V trimmed by 3 bases and J by 2 bases, 11 bases remained unmatched. The germline CDR1 and CDR2 sequences are SGDLS and YYNGEE. The CDR3 region is CASSAGGEGSTYEQYF. The CDR3 DNA is TGTGCCAGCAGCGCCGGAGGGGAGGGGAGTACCTACGAGCAGTACTTC.

This sequence joins TRBV29-1 and TRBJ2-1, with 8 bases lining up with TRBD2. This CDR3 is 14 amino acids long. V lost 5 bases and J lost 12; bases outside the gene matches: 15. The germline V gene has CDR1 SQVTM and CDR2 ANQGSEA. CDR3 protein: CSVPSGGVPMRQFF. CDR3 in DNA: TGCAGCGTTCCCAGCGGGGGTGTTCCAATGAGGCAGTTCTTC.

Concerning this clonotype: A much larger clone differs by one base, so this may be a read error. The chain combines TRBV2 with TRBJ2-1; TRBD1 matches 10 bases. CDR3 length: 14 amino acids. Germline V gives CDR1 SNHLY, CDR2 FYNNEI. The CDR3 DNA reads TGTGCCAGCAACCGACAGGGGGCTCTCAATAAGCAGTTCTTC. Its translation: CASNRQGALNKQFF.